This is a list of T cell receptor beta chains from one sample in a study of regulatory T cells in long-lasting Graves disease. TCRdb re-called the multiplex PCR reads through MiXCR, storing one row per CDR3 protein. The table includes a few hundred thousand distinct CDR3 sequences, 23% detected once. The sample consisted of peripheral blood mononuclear cells (PBMCs), taken when the disease was refractory, from a patient treated with antithyroid drugs. All receptors come from a middle-aged woman with Graves disease. Both conserved end residues are part of each CDR3.

V	CDR3
TRBV2	CASSAKLISYEQYF
TRBV19	CASSILTDSNQPQHF
TRBV6-1	CASSRRAGSSYEQYF
TRBV2	CASSRTSFFTDTQYF
TRBV30	CAWSVFRGTQYF
TRBV28	CASSLFQVLNTEAFF
TRBV6-5	CASSYSQNRKTIEAFF
TRBV7-9	CASSFHQRRFDEQYF
TRBV18	CASSPRKGNTEAFF
TRBV10-3	CAISLLQGAYEQYF
TRBV27	CASSLSIAASGKPEQFF
TRBV6-1	CASRGLAGLVPYEQYF
TRBV28	CASRKRLAGSYEQYF
TRBV5-6	CASSDIFVDTNNYGYTF
TRBV3-1	CASSPFSLAEQYF
TRBV4-1	CASSQEGQGETEAFF
TRBV19	CASRGQVGLTEAFF
TRBV5-1	CASNLGQENYGYTF
TRBV10-3	CAIGSEMNTEAFF
TRBV11-2	CASSSTDGPYNEQFF
TRBV10-3	CAISVAGTYEQYF
TRBV12-5	CASGPGQGATGELFF
TRBV20-1	CSASWGLSYEQYF
TRBV28	CASSLERRGNQPQHF
TRBV11-2	CASSLEAPPRASEKLFF
TRBV11-2	CASSLARGIAGSSYEQYF
TRBV19	CASSIDSGASYEQYF
TRBV14	CASSQGWTRWGYEQYF
TRBV30	CAWSVLVYKQETQYF
TRBV20-1	CSSSIRDKGMDEAFF
TRBV7-9	CASSPGASGTEAFF
TRBV4-2	CASSISRGTEAFF
TRBV27	CASSLRFGTSGATGANVLTF
TRBV5-1	CASSPMSRYEQYF
TRBV20-1	CSAKRVAGDPNSPLHF
TRBV3-1	CASSQGTPRPEQYF
TRBV3-1	CASSDKPSPLHF
TRBV15	CATSWGSQQYF
TRBV4-1	CASSDRGIITGELFF
TRBV19	CASSMGTTYEQYF
TRBV20-1	CSARTLYEQYF
TRBV29-1	CSVLGGASGNTIYF
TRBV28	CASSSGQPPNTGELFF
TRBV20-1	CSARGSIEQYF
TRBV28	CASSLWQGGQFF
TRBV28	CASSFIRELFF
TRBV5-1	CASRRQDSSYEQYF
TRBV7-2	CASSPNPRLAGGMNEQFF
TRBV28	CASSTWLAGVYEQYF
TRBV10-3	CAISEQANQPQHF
TRBV20-1	CSALRDRVYEQYF
TRBV20-1	CSARNFPDRGRYRSNQPQHF